This T cell receptor beta chain came from a study of OX40 agonist ivuxolimab in advanced cancers. Study-wide background: Among those enrolled, mean age was approximately 60 years (range about 23 to 85) and 82.7% were male.

Systemic immunosuppression or autoimmune disease history was grounds to exclude patients. Between the trimmed V and J ends, which lost 4 bases and 2 bases, there was a span of 9 bases. This CDR3 has 14 amino acids. Germline V gene sequence: CDR1 SGHVS, CDR2 FQNEAQ. Libraries were prepared by immunoSEQ multiplex PCR; TCRdb keeps only in-frame clonotypes and omits some of them. The repertoire has tens of thousands of clones, 80% to 90% of them found once; the top ten carry 1.9%. The chain links TRBV7-8 to TRBJ2-1; D not certain. The sample was CD4+ or CD8+ T cells sorted from blood, taken in a trial of the OX40 agonist ivuxolimab. The sequence was collected from an adult with an advanced solid tumor such as melanoma, head and neck, liver or kidney cancer. In DNA, the CDR3 is TGTGCCAGCAGCTCGCTCGGACCCTACAATGAGCAGTTCTTC. Translating gives CASSSLGPYNEQFF.